The 4 T cell receptor beta chains below all came from one sample that was sequenced in a study of PD-1 blockade in classical Hodgkin lymphoma. Only in-frame clones appear in the TCRdb table, and some are missing; sequencing was by immunoSEQ multiplex PCR. Of 100,000 or so clones listed, 89% are singletons. Sample time point: cycle 4 day 1 (C4D1), after less than 7 weeks of nivolumab. The patients all showed relapse after autologous stem cell transplantation, while their brentuximab vedotin exposure varied. The sample here was peripheral blood mononuclear cells (PBMCs), taken before the fourth cycle of nivolumab. These receptors came from a human donor with classical Hodgkin lymphoma.

This sequence joins TRBV11-3 and TRBJ2-3; the match to TRBD1 covers 9 bases. V was clipped by 1 base and J by 3 bases; unmatched bases: 5. The length of the CDR3 is 16 residues. Per germline, CDR1 SGHNT and CDR2 YENEEA. The CDR3 DNA sequence: TGTGCCAGCAGCTTAGGCCGGGACAGGGTTACAGATACGCAGTATTTT. This translates into CASSLGRDRVTDTQYF.

The chain recombines TRBV5-6 with TRBJ1-5, with TRBD1 matching over 11 bases. V lost 1 base, J lost 6 bases, and 9 bases stayed unmatched. From germline, CDR1 is SGHDT and CDR2 YYEEEE. The CDR3 consists of 17 residues. The CDR3 DNA is TGTGCCAGCAGCTTGACTGGGACAGGGGGATCGGGTCAGCCCCAGCATTTT. Amino acids: CASSLTGTGGSGQPQHF.

The chain links TRBV5-1 to TRBJ1-2; TRBD1 is a possible D gene (6 bases). V lost 5 bases and J lost 4, with 12 bases in between. This CDR3 comprises 13 residues. Per the germline V gene, CDR1 is SGHRS and CDR2 is YFSETQ. DNA of the CDR3: TGCGCCAGCAGTCCATGGGGGCTCTATGGCTACACCTTC. This translates into CASSPWGLYGYTF.

This chain uses TRBV14 with TRBJ1-2, with TRBD1 as a possible D gene (5 bases). Trimming pared 7 bases from V and 4 bases from J, leaving 13 bases between. Germline V gene data show CDR1 as SGHDN and CDR2 as FVKESK. The CDR3 length is 13 residues. The CDR3 here is CASNAAGRYGYTF. As DNA, the CDR3 is TGTGCCAGCAACGCGGCAGGGCGCTATGGCTACACCTTC.